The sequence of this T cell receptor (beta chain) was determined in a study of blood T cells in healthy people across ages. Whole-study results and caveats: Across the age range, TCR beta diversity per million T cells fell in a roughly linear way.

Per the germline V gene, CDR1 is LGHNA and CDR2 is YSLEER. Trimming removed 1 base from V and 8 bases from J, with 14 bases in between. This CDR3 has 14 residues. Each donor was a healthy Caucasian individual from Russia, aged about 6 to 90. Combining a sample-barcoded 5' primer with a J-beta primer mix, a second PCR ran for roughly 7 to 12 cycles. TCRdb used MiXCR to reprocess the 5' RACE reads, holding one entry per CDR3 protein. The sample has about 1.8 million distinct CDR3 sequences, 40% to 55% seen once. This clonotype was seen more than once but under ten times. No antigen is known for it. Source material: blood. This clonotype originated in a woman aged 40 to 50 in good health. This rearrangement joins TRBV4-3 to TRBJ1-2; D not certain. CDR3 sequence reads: CASSQVVEKRGYTF. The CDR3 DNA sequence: TGCGCCAGCAGCCAAGTAGTCGAGAAACGGGGCTACACCTTC.